This T cell receptor beta chain was sequenced during a study of blood T cells in healthy people across ages. On this clonotype itself: What it binds is unknown.

The CDR3 covers 16 residues. CDR1 is SGHAT, CDR2 FQNNGV, per germline. Trimming took off 2 bases at V and 4 bases at J, with 12 bases between the two ends. Through a sample-barcoded 5' primer and a J-beta primer mix, a second PCR was run for 7 to 11 cycles. MiXCR was run by TCRdb on the 5' RACE reads, yielding one entry per CDR3 protein. The profile shows nearly 800,000 distinct CDR3 sequences, around 50% of them singletons. Study-level findings and limits: It was held that diversity estimates obtained from one million T cells represented underestimates.

This clonotype was sampled from a man in his forties in good health. Sequenced material: blood. This chain joins TRBV11-2 and TRBJ2-6; D ambiguous. The CDR3 protein is CASSLPSRMGANVLTF. In DNA form, the CDR3 reads TGTGCCAGCAGCTTACCCTCCAGGATGGGGGCCAACGTCCTGACTTTC.